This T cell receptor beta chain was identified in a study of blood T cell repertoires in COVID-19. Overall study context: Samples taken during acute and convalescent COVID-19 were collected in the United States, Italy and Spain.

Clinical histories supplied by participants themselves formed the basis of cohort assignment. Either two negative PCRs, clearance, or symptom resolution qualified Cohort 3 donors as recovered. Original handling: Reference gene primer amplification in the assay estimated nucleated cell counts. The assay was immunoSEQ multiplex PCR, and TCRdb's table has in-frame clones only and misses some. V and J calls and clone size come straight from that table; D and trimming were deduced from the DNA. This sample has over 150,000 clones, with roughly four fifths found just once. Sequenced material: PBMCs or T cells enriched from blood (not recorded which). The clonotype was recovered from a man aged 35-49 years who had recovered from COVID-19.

CDR3 residues: CASSETEGGYTF. The CDR3 nucleotides are TGTGCCAGCAGTGAAACCGAGGGTGGCTACACCTTC. The rearrangement joins TRBV2 to TRBJ1-2; no definite D call. The CDR3 sequence is 12 residues long. V lost 2 bases, J lost 7 bases, and 8 bases lay in between. From germline, CDR1 is SNHLY and CDR2 FYNNEI.